The 21 T cell receptor beta chains listed next were all sequenced from one sample in a study of control samples from healthy donors and cancer patients (TCRdb year 2020). Library prep was done by the immunoSEQ multiplex PCR assay. The table was pulled from immuneACCESS by TCRdb, which kept in-frame rearrangements only. Such tables lose some clones; where checked, under half of the loss comes from unresolved V genes, and the rest has no known cause. For this sample the table gives approximately 80,000 clones, of which 91% were detected only once. The top ten clonotypes cover about a sixth of the sample. Specimen: blood. The origin of the receptors is a man aged 25-45 years in good health.

The gene calls are TRBV19 and TRBJ2-7; the match to TRBD2 covers 9 bases. The CDR3 totals 13 residues. V lost 3 bases to trimming and J lost 7 bases; unmatched junction nucleotides: 4. Germline values: CDR1 LNHDA, CDR2 SQIVND (reference sequence). CDR3 region: CASSISLAGEQYF. In DNA form, the CDR3 reads TGTGCCAGTAGTATTTCCCTAGCGGGGGAGCAGTACTTC.

This chain connects TRBV12-3 or TRBV12-4 to TRBJ2-1, with D possibly being TRBD1 (5 bases). V was clipped by 10 bases and J by 3 bases, with 10 bases between them. The length of the CDR3 is 12 residues. The CDR3 region is CATRVDYNEQFF. Here the CDR3 DNA reads TGTGCCACCAGGGTGGACTACAATGAGCAGTTCTTC.

This sequence joins TRBV25-1 and TRBJ2-7, with unresolved D. Per the germline V gene, CDR1 is MGHDK and CDR2 is SYGVNS. The V end was cut by 5 bases, the J end by 3 bases, with 11 bases between. The CDR3 is 13 amino acids. The CDR3 DNA is TGTGCCAGCAGTTGGCCTCAGGTCTACGAGCAGTACTTC. Translation: CASSWPQVYEQYF.

The chain combines TRBV10-3 with TRBJ1-1, with D perhaps TRBD1 (6 bases). V was trimmed by 4 bases and J by 1 base, leaving 10 bases between them. The CDR3 contains 14 residues. CDR1 is ENHRY, CDR2 SYGVKD, per germline. CDR3 amino acids: CAISVEGGNTEAFF. CDR3 in DNA: TGTGCCATCAGTGTCGAGGGGGGGAACACTGAAGCTTTCTTT.

This clone was observed once. J is TRBJ2-1 and V is TRBV5-1; 7 bases line up with TRBD2. V trimming: 4 bases; J trimming: 10 bases; junction bases outside the gene matches: 14. The germline V gene has CDR1 SGHRS and CDR2 YFSETQ. This CDR3 is 15 amino acids long. The CDR3 nucleotides are TGCGCCAGCAGCCCGGGGGGAAGCCTTGCGGTCGAGCAGTTCTTC. Amino acids: CASSPGGSLAVEQFF.

The chain is built from TRBV6-4 and TRBJ1-5, with a tentative D call TRBD1 (6 bases). Germline V CDR1 and CDR2: MRHNA, SNTAGT. With 9 bases removed from V and 5 bases from J, the gap between germline ends came to 11 bases. The CDR3 loop spans 12 amino acids. This CDR3 is CARLGGDQPQHF. Here the CDR3 DNA reads TGTGCCAGGTTAGGGGGGGATCAGCCCCAGCATTTT.

The chain links TRBV7-9 to TRBJ1-1; no reliable D call. In germline, CDR1 is SEHNR, CDR2 FQNEAQ (reference sequence). Trimming took off 8 bases at V and 1 base at J, with 20 bases between the two ends. The CDR3 spans 16 residues. The CDR3 loop is CASEIRAILGNTEAFF. CDR3 bases: TGTGCCAGCGAGATACGGGCCATCCTGGGGAACACTGAAGCTTTCTTT.

The chain couples TRBV29-1 to TRBJ1-5; the D is unclear. Trimming stripped 4 bases from V and 4 bases from J, with 8 bases between. CDR1 is SQVTM and CDR2 is ANQGSEA in the germline V gene. This CDR3 has 12 residues. CDR3 nucleotides: TGCAGCGTTGGCATGGGGAATCAGCCCCAGCATTTT. Its protein product is CSVGMGNQPQHF.

This clone has only one observation. The chain couples TRBV27 to TRBJ2-3; 8 bases fit TRBD1. Germline V lookup: CDR1 MNHEY, CDR2 SMNVEV (reference sequence). The ends lost 4 bases at V and 4 bases at J; junction bases unmatched: 7. The CDR3 spans 15 residues. The CDR3, as DNA: TGTGCCAGCAGTTCCCCGGGACAGGCGTCAGATACGCAGTATTTT. Translation gives CASSSPGQASDTQYF.

The chain employs TRBV13 and TRBJ2-5, with D maybe TRBD1 (6 bases). There are 16 residues in the CDR3. Germline CDR1 and CDR2: PRHDT and FYEKMQ (reference sequence). Trimming removed 5 bases at V and 5 bases at J, with 21 bases between. CDR3 nucleotide sequence: TGTGCCAGCAGCACCAAGGACAGTGGCGGGTGGGAGACCCAGTACTTC. Protein: CASSTKDSGGWETQYF.

This chain links TRBV27 with TRBJ1-4; D not resolved. Trimming stripped 5 bases from V and 5 bases from J, with 21 bases between. The CDR3 is 17 amino acids. Germline V gene sequence: CDR1 MNHEY, CDR2 SMNVEV (reference sequence). The CDR3 DNA sequence: TGTGCCAGCAGTAACCCCCCCCGGTCCGGGCAGAATGAAAAACTGTTTTTT. The encoded protein is CASSNPPRSGQNEKLFF.

The sample holds a few counts of this clone. The chain joins TRBV7-9 to TRBJ2-7; 7 bases are a match to TRBD1. V lost 1 base to trimming and J lost 2 bases; unmatched junction nucleotides: 5. There are 15 residues in the CDR3. CDR1 is SEHNR and CDR2 is FQNEAQ in the germline V gene (reference sequence). CDR3 loop: CASSLGQGFAYEQYF. For the CDR3, the DNA is TGTGCCAGCAGCTTAGGACAGGGTTTTGCCTACGAGCAGTACTTC.

The chain combines TRBV6-4 with TRBJ2-3; D not certain. This CDR3 has 12 amino acids. CDR1 and CDR2 from the germline V gene are MRHNA and SNTAGT. V was trimmed by 0 bases and J by 4 bases, leaving 2 bases between them. CDR3 nucleotide sequence: TGTGCCAGCAGTGACTCTTCAGATACGCAGTATTTT. Translated: CASSDSSDTQYF.

The V and J genes are TRBV7-9 and TRBJ2-2; TRBD2 matches 9 bases. The CDR3 contains 16 residues. The V segment lost 4 bases and the J segment 1 base; nucleotides outside the gene matches: 4. The V gene's germline CDR1 is SEHNR and CDR2 FQNEAQ (reference sequence). CDR3 amino acids: CASSSIAGVNTGELFF. DNA of the CDR3: TGTGCCAGCAGCTCAATAGCGGGGGTGAACACCGGGGAGCTGTTTTTT.

The J gene is TRBJ2-5, the V gene TRBV7-6; 9 bases agree with TRBD2. Germline V gives CDR1 SGHVS, CDR2 FNYEAQ. The CDR3 is 15 amino acids. Losses at the gene ends were 6 bases for V and 0 bases for J; bases not matched to a gene: 5. As DNA, the CDR3 is TGTGCCAGCAGACGACTAGCGGTAGACCAAGAGACCCAGTACTTC. It is translated as CASRRLAVDQETQYF.

This chain links TRBV15 with TRBJ2-1; 11 nucleotides agree with TRBD2. The length of the CDR3 is 17 residues. Trimming at V came to 1 base and at J to 5 bases, leaving 7 bases not matched to a gene. Germline CDR1 reads LNHNV; CDR2 reads YYDKDF (reference sequence). This CDR3 is CATSRGRLAGSNNEQFF. The CDR3 region has the DNA TGTGCCACCAGCAGAGGTAGACTAGCGGGGTCCAACAATGAGCAGTTCTTC.

The rearrangement uses TRBV27 and TRBJ2-2; 8 bases match TRBD1. The V and J ends lost 7 bases and 6 bases, in that order; junction bases with no gene match: 7. CDR1 is MNHEY, CDR2 SMNVEV, per germline (reference sequence). There are 14 residues in the CDR3. CDR3 in DNA: TGTGCCAGCAACAGACAGGGGACGGCCGGGGAGCTGTTTTTT. This translates into CASNRQGTAGELFF.

J is TRBJ2-2 and V is TRBV28; a possible D gene is TRBD2 (5 bases). The CDR3 consists of 14 residues. The germline V and J ends were trimmed by 3 bases and 6 bases, with 11 bases remaining between them. Germline V gives CDR1 MDHEN, CDR2 SYDVKM. CDR3 amino acids: CASSLSGSAGELFF. In DNA, the CDR3 is TGTGCCAGCAGTTTGTCGGGGTCAGCCGGGGAGCTGTTTTTT.

This clone was seen a few times. The rearrangement uses TRBV10-1 and TRBJ2-6; D is perhaps TRBD1 or TRBD2 (7 bases each). This CDR3 is built from 18 residues. In germline, CDR1 is WNHNN, CDR2 SYGVQD (reference sequence). The V gene lost 6 bases and the J gene lost 0 bases, with 18 bases spanning the gap. The CDR3 DNA reads TGCGCCAGCAGGGGAGGGACAGCACCGCGCTCTGGGGCCAACGTCCTGACTTTC. This translates into CASRGGTAPRSGANVLTF.

A single count supports this clone. V and J are TRBV6-6 and TRBJ1-3; D remains unclear. The CDR3 loop spans 13 amino acids. Germline V CDR1 and CDR2: MNHNY, SVGAGI (reference sequence). Trimming pared 7 bases from V and 1 base from J, leaving 8 bases between. This chain's CDR3 is CASTGRSGNTIYF. DNA for the CDR3: TGTGCCAGCACGGGCAGATCTGGAAACACCATATATTTT.

The V call is TRBV2, the J call TRBJ1-2; D is perhaps TRBD1 (5 bases). The CDR3 contains 14 residues. CDR1 and CDR2 from the germline V gene are SNHLY and FYNNEI. V shed 6 bases and J shed 2 bases, with 13 bases lying between them. CDR3 sequence: CASRYRTQNYGYTF. DNA for the CDR3: TGTGCCAGCAGGTACAGGACACAAAACTATGGCTACACCTTC.